This entry is about one TCR beta chain. Its antigen is not identified. Other DNA variants within this sample encode the same CDR3. The source of the sample is a study of T cell responses to AZD1222 COVID-19 vaccine. Study results and limitations: Seropositivity was recorded at baseline in only a handful of AZD1222 recipients. Clonal diversity was possibly underestimated, and white British individuals and females predominated among donors.

TCRdb keeps only in-frame clones here, not all; method: immunoSEQ multiplex PCR. The sample has roughly 120,000 clones, 70% to 90% seen once. V lost 1 base and J lost 2, with 0 bases in between. Germline-derived CDR1 and CDR2 are LNHDA and SQIVND (reference sequence). The CDR3 is 12 amino acids. This TCR came from an adult in good health. This specimen was peripheral blood, taken on day 0 of AZD1222 vaccination. V is TRBV19 and J is TRBJ1-5; D ambiguous. The CDR3 spells CASSIGNQPQHF. In nucleotides, the CDR3 is TGTGCCAGTAGTATAGGCAATCAGCCCCAGCATTTT.